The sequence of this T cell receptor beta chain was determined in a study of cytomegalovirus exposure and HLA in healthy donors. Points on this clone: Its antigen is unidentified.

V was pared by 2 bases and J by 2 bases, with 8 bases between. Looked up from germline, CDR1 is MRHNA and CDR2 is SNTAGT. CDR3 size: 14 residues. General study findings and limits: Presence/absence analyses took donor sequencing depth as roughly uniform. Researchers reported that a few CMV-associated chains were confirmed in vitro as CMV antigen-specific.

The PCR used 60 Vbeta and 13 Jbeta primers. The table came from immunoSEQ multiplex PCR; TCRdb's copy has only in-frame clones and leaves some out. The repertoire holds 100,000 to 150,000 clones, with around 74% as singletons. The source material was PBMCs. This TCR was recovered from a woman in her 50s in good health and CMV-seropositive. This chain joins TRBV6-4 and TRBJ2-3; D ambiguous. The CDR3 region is CASSDGPTTDTQYF. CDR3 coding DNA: TGTGCCAGCAGTGACGGCCCCACCACAGATACGCAGTATTTT.